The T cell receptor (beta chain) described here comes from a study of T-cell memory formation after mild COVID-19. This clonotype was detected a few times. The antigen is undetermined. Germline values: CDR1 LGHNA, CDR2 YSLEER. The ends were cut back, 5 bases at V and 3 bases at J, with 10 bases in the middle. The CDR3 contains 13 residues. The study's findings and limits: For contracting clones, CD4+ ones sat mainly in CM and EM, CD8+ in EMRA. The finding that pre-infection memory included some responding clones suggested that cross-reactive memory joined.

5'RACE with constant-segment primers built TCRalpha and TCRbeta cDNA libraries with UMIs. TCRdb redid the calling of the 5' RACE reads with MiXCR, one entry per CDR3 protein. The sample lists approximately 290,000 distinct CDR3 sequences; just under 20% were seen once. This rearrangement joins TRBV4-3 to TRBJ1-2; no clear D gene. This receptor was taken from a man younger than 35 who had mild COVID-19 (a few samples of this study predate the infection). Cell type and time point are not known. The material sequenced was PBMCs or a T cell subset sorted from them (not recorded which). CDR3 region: CASSSAPYYGYTF. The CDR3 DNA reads TGCGCCAGCAGCTCAGCCCCTTACTATGGCTACACCTTC.